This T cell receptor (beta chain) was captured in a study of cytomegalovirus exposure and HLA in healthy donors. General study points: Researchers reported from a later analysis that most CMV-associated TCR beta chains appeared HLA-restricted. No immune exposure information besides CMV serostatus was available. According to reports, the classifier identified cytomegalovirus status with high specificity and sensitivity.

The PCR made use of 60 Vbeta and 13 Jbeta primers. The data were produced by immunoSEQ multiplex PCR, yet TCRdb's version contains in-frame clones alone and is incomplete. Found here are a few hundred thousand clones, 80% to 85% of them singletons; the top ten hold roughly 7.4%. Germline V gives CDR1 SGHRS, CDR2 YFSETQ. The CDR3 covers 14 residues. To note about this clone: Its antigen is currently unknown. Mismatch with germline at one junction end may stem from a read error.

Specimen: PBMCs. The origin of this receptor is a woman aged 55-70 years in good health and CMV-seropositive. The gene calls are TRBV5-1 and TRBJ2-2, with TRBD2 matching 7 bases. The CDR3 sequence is CASGFREAGGELFF. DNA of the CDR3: TGCGCCAGCGGCTTCCGGGAGGCGGGCGGGGAGCTGTTTTTT.